A single sample gave rise to the 10 T cell receptor beta chains below, sequenced in a study of vaccination effects on CD4 cells after COVID-19 (dated by TCRdb to between 2021 and 2023). Their target antigens are unknown. After about 10 days of culture, CD4+ T cells were isolated with the EasySep CD4+ T cell isolation kit. The library was obtained by the immunoSEQ multiplex PCR assay. As stored in TCRdb, this immuneACCESS dataset retains in-frame rearrangements with V and J assigned. A fraction of the clones does not appear; measured against another copy, unresolved V genes explain less than half of the discrepancy, and the remainder lacks a known reason. This sample is represented by approximately 47,000 clones; about 70% of them were singletons. Roughly 10% of the sample is taken by the ten largest. The material was CD4+ T cells from PBMCs cultured without peptide, obtained before COVID-19 vaccination. All receptors come from a human donor who had a prior SARS-CoV-2 infection.

This clone was counted once. The V and J genes are TRBV6-2 or TRBV6-3 and TRBJ2-5; no clear D gene. With 6 bases removed from V and 5 bases from J, the gap between germline ends came to 10 bases. The CDR3 is 12 residues long. Germline V CDR1 and CDR2: MNHEY, SVGEGT. The CDR3: CASSGRVETQYF. The CDR3 nucleotides are TGTGCCAGCAGCGGTAGAGTGGAGACCCAGTACTTC.

The V and J genes are TRBV7-9 and TRBJ1-5, with 10 positions matching TRBD1. V shed 5 bases and J 9 bases; nucleotides not matched to a gene: 7. The CDR3 extends over 14 amino acids. Germline V gene data show CDR1 as SEHNR and CDR2 as FQNEAQ (reference sequence). The CDR3: CASSGGQGLRPQHF. Here the CDR3 DNA reads TGTGCCAGCAGCGGGGGACAGGGGTTGCGGCCCCAGCATTTT.

The V gene is TRBV7-6, the J gene TRBJ2-1; TRBD2 matches at 8 bases. V shed 1 base and J 0 bases; nucleotides not matched to a gene: 8. Germline-derived CDR1 and CDR2 are SGHVS and FNYEAQ. The CDR3 extends over 18 amino acids. CDR3 sequence: CASSLDTSGGSSYNEQFF. The CDR3 DNA reads TGTGCCAGCAGCTTAGATACTAGCGGAGGGAGCTCCTACAATGAGCAGTTCTTC.

The rearrangement uses TRBV11-3 and TRBJ2-7; D is ambiguous. In germline, CDR1 is SGHNT, CDR2 YENEEA. V shed 7 bases and J shed 0 bases, with 10 bases lying between them. The CDR3 spans 13 residues. This CDR3 is CASTLGVSYEQYF. CDR3 nucleotide sequence: TGTGCCAGCACTCTTGGGGTCTCCTACGAGCAGTACTTC.

The rearrangement links TRBV4-3 to TRBJ2-7; no clear D gene. Trimming stripped 5 bases from V and 0 bases from J, with 11 bases between. The CDR3 is 14 residues long. Germline V lookup: CDR1 LGHNA, CDR2 YSLEER. The CDR3 is CASSSVHSSYEQYF. In nucleotides, the CDR3 is TGCGCCAGCAGCTCAGTGCACAGCTCCTACGAGCAGTACTTC.

This clone has only one observation. The chain links TRBV5-1 to TRBJ2-6; D remains ambiguous. The V gene lost 2 bases and the J gene lost 1 base, with 13 bases spanning the gap. Germline values: CDR1 SGHRS, CDR2 YFSETQ. CDR3 size: 17 residues. The CDR3 DNA reads as TGCGCCAGCAGCTTTACAACAACTGCATCTGGGGCCAACGTCCTGACTTTC. It codes for CASSFTTTASGANVLTF.

This chain links TRBV7-2 with TRBJ1-2; D gene ambiguous. This CDR3 is built from 15 residues. V lost 1 base and J 2 bases, leaving 11 bases between the germline ends. CDR1 SGHTA and CDR2 FQGNSA come from the germline V gene. CDR3 protein: CASSLEVSGNYGYTF. The CDR3 DNA follows: TGTGCCAGCAGCTTAGAGGTGTCCGGGAACTATGGCTACACCTTC.

V is TRBV30 and J is TRBJ1-3, with no clear D. The V gene lost 3 bases and the J gene lost 1 base, with 7 bases spanning the gap. Germline lookup yields CDR1 GTSNPN and CDR2 SVGIG (reference sequence). CDR3 size: 13 residues. CDR3 in amino acids: CAWRQKSGNTIYF. Written as DNA, the CDR3 is TGTGCCTGGAGGCAGAAATCTGGAAACACCATATATTTT.

V and J are TRBV7-2 and TRBJ2-7; D perhaps matches TRBD2 (6 bases). This CDR3 has 15 amino acids. The V and J ends lost 4 bases and 3 bases respectively, with 16 bases between them. The germline CDR1 and CDR2 sequences are SGHTA and FQGNSA. CDR3 sequence: CASSWPGRGIYEQYF. The DNA of the CDR3 is TGTGCCAGCAGCTGGCCGGGACGGGGGATCTACGAGCAGTACTTC.

The J gene is TRBJ2-7, the V gene TRBV4-3; 8 nucleotides match TRBD2. The CDR3 sequence is 15 residues long. Looked up from germline, CDR1 is LGHNA and CDR2 is YSLEER. V was pared by 2 bases and J by 5 bases, with 8 bases of the junction left unmatched. As DNA, the CDR3 is TGCGCCAGCAGCCAAAATAGCGGGAACGATAACGAGCAGTACTTC. It specifies CASSQNSGNDNEQYF.